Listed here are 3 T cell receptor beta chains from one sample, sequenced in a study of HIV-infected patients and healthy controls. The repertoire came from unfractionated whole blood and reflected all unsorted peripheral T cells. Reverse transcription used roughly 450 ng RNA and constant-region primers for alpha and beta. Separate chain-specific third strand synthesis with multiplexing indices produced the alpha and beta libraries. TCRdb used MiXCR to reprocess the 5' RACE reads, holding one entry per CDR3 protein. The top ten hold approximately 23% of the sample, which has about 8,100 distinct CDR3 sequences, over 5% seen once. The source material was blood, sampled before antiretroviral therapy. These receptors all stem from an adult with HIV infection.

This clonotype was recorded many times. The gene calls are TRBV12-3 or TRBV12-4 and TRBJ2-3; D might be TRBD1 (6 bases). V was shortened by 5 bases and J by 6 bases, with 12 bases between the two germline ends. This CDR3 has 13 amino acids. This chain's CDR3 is CASSPKGVDTQYF. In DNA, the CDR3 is TGTGCCAGCAGTCCCAAGGGGGTGGATACGCAGTATTTT.

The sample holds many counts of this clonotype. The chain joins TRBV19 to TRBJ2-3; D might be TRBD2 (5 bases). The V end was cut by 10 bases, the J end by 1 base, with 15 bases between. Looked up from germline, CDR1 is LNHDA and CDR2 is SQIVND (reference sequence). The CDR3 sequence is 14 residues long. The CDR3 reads CATSGEAGTDTQYF. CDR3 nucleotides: TGTGCCACCTCCGGGGAAGCGGGCACAGATACGCAGTATTTT.

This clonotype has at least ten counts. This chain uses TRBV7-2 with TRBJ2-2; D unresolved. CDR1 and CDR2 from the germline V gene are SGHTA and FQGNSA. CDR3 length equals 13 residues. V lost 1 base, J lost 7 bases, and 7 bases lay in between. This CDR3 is CASSLGAIGELFF. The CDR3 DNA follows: TGTGCCAGCAGCTTAGGGGCAATCGGGGAGCTGTTTTTT.